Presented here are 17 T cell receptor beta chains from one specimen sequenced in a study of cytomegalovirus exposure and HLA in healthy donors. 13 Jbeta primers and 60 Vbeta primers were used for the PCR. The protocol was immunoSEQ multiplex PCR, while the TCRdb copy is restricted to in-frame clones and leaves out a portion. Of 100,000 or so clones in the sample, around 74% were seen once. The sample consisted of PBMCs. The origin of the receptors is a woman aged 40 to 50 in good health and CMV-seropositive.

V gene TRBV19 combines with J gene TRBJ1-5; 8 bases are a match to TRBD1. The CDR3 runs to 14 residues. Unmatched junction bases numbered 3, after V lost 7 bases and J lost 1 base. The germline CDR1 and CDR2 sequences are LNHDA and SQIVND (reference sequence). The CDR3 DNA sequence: TGTGCCAGTACGACAGGGGCGAGCAATCAGCCCCAGCATTTT. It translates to CASTTGASNQPQHF.

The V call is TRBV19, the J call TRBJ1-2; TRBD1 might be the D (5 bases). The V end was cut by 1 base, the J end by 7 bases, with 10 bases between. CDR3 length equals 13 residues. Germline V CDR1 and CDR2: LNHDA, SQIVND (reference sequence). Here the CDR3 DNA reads TGTGCCAGTAGTATAGTAGGGGTCGGTGGCTACACCTTC. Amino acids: CASSIVGVGGYTF. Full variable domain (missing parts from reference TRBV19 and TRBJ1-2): DGGITQSPKYLFRKEGQNVTLSCEQNLNHDAMYWYRQDPGQGLRLIYYSQIVNDFQKGDIAEGYSVSREKKESFPLTVTSAQKNPTAFYLCASSIVGVGGYTFGSGTRLTVV.

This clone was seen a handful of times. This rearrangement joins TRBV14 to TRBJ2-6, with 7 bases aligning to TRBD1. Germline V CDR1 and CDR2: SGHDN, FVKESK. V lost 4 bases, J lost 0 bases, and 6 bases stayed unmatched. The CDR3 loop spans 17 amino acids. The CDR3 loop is CASSPLDRVSGANVLTF. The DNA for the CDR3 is TGTGCCAGCAGCCCCCTCGACAGGGTCTCTGGGGCCAACGTCCTGACTTTC.

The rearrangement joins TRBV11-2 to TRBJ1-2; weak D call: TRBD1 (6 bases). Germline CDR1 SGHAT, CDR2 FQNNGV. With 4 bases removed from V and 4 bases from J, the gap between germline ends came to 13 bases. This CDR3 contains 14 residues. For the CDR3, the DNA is TGTGCCAGCAGCTCCTTGGGGGCTGGCTATGGCTACACCTTC. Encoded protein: CASSSLGAGYGYTF.

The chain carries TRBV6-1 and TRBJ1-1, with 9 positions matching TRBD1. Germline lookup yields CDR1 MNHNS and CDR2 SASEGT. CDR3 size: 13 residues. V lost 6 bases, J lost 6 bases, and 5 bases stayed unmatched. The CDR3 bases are TGTGCCAGCAGGGGACAGGGTTGGGCTGAAGCTTTCTTT. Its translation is CASRGQGWAEAFF.

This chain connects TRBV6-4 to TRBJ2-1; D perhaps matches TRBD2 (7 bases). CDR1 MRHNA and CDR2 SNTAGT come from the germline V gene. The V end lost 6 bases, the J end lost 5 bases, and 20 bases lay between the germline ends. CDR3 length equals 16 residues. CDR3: CASSTWGASGNNEQFF. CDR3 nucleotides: TGTGCCAGCAGCACTTGGGGGGCTAGCGGAAACAATGAGCAGTTCTTC.

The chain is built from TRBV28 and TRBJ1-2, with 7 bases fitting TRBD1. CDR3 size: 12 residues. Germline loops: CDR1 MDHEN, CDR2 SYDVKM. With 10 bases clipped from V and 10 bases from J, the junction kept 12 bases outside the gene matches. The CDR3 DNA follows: TGTGCCATTCACGTAGGGGGCCAAGCCTACACCTTC. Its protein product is CAIHVGGQAYTF.

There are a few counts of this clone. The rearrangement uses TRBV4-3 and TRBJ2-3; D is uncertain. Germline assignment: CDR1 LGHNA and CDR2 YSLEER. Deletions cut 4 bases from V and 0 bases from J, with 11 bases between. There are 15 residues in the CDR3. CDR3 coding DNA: TGCGCCAGCAGCCGTGAGCGTCAAAGCACAGATACGCAGTATTTT. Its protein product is CASSRERQSTDTQYF.

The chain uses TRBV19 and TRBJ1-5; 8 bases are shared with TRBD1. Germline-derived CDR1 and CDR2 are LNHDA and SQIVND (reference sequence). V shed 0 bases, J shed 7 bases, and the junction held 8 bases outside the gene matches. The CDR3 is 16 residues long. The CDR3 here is CASSIDGQGQKQPQHF. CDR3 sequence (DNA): TGTGCCAGTAGTATAGATGGACAGGGTCAGAAGCAGCCCCAGCATTTT.

The CDR3 DNA sequence: TGTGCCAGCAGCTTGAAGGGGGTGGAAGAGACCCAGTACTTC. This encodes CASSLKGVEETQYF. The chain carries TRBV5-8 and TRBJ2-5, with a tentative D call TRBD1 (6 bases). This CDR3 region has 14 residues. Germline values: CDR1 SGHTS, CDR2 YDEGEE. Deletions cut 1 base from V and 3 bases from J, with 10 bases between.

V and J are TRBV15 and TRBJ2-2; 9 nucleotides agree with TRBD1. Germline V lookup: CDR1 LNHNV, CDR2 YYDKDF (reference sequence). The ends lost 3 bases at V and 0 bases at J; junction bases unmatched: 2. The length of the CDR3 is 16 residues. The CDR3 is CATSSRTGANTGELFF. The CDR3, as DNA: TGTGCCACCAGCAGCAGGACAGGGGCGAACACCGGGGAGCTGTTTTTT.

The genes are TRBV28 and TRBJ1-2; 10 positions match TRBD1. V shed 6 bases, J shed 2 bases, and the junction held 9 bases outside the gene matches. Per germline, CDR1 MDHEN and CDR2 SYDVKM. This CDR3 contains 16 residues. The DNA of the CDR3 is TGTGCCAGCAGGATTACCGGGACAGGGGTAAACTATGGCTACACCTTC. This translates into CASRITGTGVNYGYTF.

As DNA, the CDR3 is TGTGCCAGCAGTTTATGGATTGGAACAGGATCCTACGAGCAGTACTTC. Translation: CASSLWIGTGSYEQYF. The V gene is TRBV28, the J gene TRBJ2-7; D may be TRBD1 (5 bases). Per the germline V gene, CDR1 is MDHEN and CDR2 is SYDVKM. This CDR3 region has 16 residues. With 0 bases removed from V and 1 base from J, the gap between germline ends came to 13 bases.

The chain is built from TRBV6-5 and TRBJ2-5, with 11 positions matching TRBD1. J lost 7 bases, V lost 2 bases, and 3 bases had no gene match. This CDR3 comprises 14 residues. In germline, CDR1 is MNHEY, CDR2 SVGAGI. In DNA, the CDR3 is TGTGCCAGCAGTTACGTAGGACAGGGGGCGACCCAGTACTTC. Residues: CASSYVGQGATQYF.

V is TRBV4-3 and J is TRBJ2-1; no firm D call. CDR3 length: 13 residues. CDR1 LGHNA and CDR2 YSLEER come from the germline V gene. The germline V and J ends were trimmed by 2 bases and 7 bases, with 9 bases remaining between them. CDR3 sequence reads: CASSQNFGNEQFF. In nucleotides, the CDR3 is TGCGCCAGCAGCCAAAATTTCGGTAATGAGCAGTTCTTC.

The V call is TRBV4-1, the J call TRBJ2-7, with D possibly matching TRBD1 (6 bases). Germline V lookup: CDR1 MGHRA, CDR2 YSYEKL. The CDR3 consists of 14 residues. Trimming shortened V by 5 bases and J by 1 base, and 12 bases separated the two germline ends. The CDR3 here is CASSSQDRSYEQYF. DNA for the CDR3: TGCGCCAGCAGCTCTCAAGACAGGTCCTACGAGCAGTACTTC.

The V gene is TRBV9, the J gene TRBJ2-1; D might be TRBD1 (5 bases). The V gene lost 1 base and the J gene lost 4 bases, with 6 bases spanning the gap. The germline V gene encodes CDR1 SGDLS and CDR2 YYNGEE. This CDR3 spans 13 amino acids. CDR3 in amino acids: CASSVNRYNEQFF. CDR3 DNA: TGTGCCAGCAGCGTAAACAGGTACAATGAGCAGTTCTTC.